Reported below is one T cell receptor beta chain. This sample is drawn from a study of PD-L1 blockade in urothelial cancer. Study summary: About nine tenths of the roughly 29 patients comprised males who had bladder-origin urothelial cancer. Prior exposure to chemotherapy in patients amounted to 0 to 3 regimens received. Blood underwent analysis 3 weeks (second dose) and 6 weeks after treatment began.

Here immunoSEQ multiplex PCR was the method, and the copy in TCRdb shows in-frame clones only, minus some. Of tens of thousands of clones in the sample, around 84% are singletons; the top ten hold roughly 2.9%. The sample was PBMCs, taken around atezolizumab (anti-PD-L1) treatment. This sequence originates from a man aged 50 to 59 with urothelial cancer.

CDR3 coding DNA: TGTGCCAGCGTAAAACAGGGGGCCTACGAGCAGTACTTC. Translation: CASVKQGAYEQYF. The chain couples TRBV2 to TRBJ2-7; 8 bases are a match to TRBD1. CDR3 size: 13 residues. Looked up from germline, CDR1 is SNHLY and CDR2 is FYNNEI. J lost 2 bases, V lost 8 bases, and 5 bases had no gene match.